These 3 T cell receptor beta chains were all obtained from the same sample, sequenced in a study of blood T cell repertoires in COVID-19 (dated by TCRdb to about 2020). The library relied on the immunoSEQ multiplex PCR assay. TCRdb re-hosts the immuneACCESS table, in-frame sequences only. Its copies lack some clones; in the studies checked, an unresolved V gene accounts for under half of them, and the cause for the rest is not known. For this sample there are some 670,000 clones; 85% to 90% appear just once. The ten largest clones take up roughly 0.25% of the sample. The specimen sequenced was peripheral blood. The receptors shown here come from a young woman with acute or convalescent COVID-19.

The chain links TRBV7-2 to TRBJ1-5, with D hard to call. This CDR3 spans 15 amino acids. Trimming shortened V by 1 base and J by 11 bases, and 18 bases separated the two germline ends. Germline assignment: CDR1 SGHTA and CDR2 FQGNSA. The CDR3 reads CASSLEATAAWAQHF. DNA of the CDR3: TGTGCCAGCAGCTTAGAAGCTACGGCGGCTTGGGCCCAGCATTTT. Looking up the rest from reference TRBV7-2 and TRBJ1-5 gives the full variable domain: GAGVSQSPSNKVTEKGKDVELRCDPISGHTALYWYRQSLGQGLEFLIYFQGNSAPDKSGLPSDRFSAERTGGSVSTLTIQRTQQEDSAVYLCASSLEATAAWAQHFGDGTRLSIL.

The CDR3 protein is CASSQEGAGTQETQYF. The CDR3 DNA sequence: TGCGCCAGCAGCCAAGAGGGGGCCGGGACCCAAGAGACCCAGTACTTC. This sequence joins TRBV4-1 and TRBJ2-5; a weak D match, TRBD1 (6 bases). V was pared by 0 bases and J by 1 base, with 12 bases between. Germline loops: CDR1 MGHRA, CDR2 YSYEKL. The CDR3 is 16 residues long.

The CDR3 DNA reads as TGTGCCAGCAGTTACTTGCACAGTCGCACTGAAGCTTTCTTT. Protein sequence: CASSYLHSRTEAFF. The rearrangement joins TRBV6-5 to TRBJ1-1; no clear D gene. The V end was cut by 1 base, the J end by 4 bases, with 10 bases between. Germline V gene data show CDR1 as MNHEY and CDR2 as SVGAGI. The CDR3 length is 14 residues.